This T cell receptor (beta chain) derives from a study of control samples from healthy donors and cancer patients. The germline V gene has CDR1 MNHEY and CDR2 SMNVEV (reference sequence). V lost 3 bases and J lost 2, with 15 bases in between. CDR3 length: 16 amino acids. Profiled with immunoSEQ multiplex PCR; TCRdb holds only in-frame clones, not every one. The sample consists of some 150,000 clones, over 85% of them appearing once. The chain uses TRBV27 and TRBJ2-3; perhaps D is TRBD1 or TRBD2 (5 bases each). The receptor's source is a man in his forties or fifties in good health. The sequenced material came from blood. This CDR3 reads CASSFWGERATDTQYF. In nucleotides, the CDR3 is TGTGCCAGCAGTTTTTGGGGCGAGAGGGCCACAGATACGCAGTATTTT.